Below, one T cell receptor beta chain is given with its context. Method: immunoSEQ multiplex PCR; TCRdb's copy keeps in-frame clones and lacks some. The sample lists 170,000 or so clones, roughly four fifths occurring once. This entry comes from a study of blood T cell repertoires in COVID-19. In the study overall: The samples span acute and convalescent COVID-19 from the United States, Italy and Spain.

Sample: peripheral blood. This clonotype was sampled from a human donor in a cohort sampled during active COVID-19.

CDR3 region: CASSPHSGRMSTGELFF. CDR3 nucleotides: TGCGCCAGCAGCCCACATAGCGGGAGAATGAGCACCGGGGAGCTGTTTTTT. This chain uses TRBV4-3 with TRBJ2-2, with 9 nucleotides matching TRBD2. The CDR3 runs 17 residues. Germline V gene sequence: CDR1 LGHNA, CDR2 YSLEER. Germline trimming cut 4 bases from V and 4 bases from J; bases unmatched to any gene: 10.